These 9 T cell receptor beta chains came from one sample sequenced in a study of blood T cell repertoires in COVID-19. Sequencing was performed with immunoSEQ multiplex PCR; in TCRdb, only in-frame clones are kept and a portion is missing. The sample yields about 80,000 clones, about 72% seen once. Sequenced input: peripheral blood. All receptors derive from a man in his 70s with active or convalescent COVID-19.

This clone is a singleton in its sample. The gene calls are TRBV6-5 and TRBJ1-2, with TRBD1 matching 9 bases. CDR1 and CDR2 from the germline V gene are MNHEY and SVGAGI. V shed 5 bases and J 6 bases; nucleotides not matched to a gene: 10. The CDR3 runs 15 residues. The CDR3 sequence is CASSTQGAISHGYTF. DNA for the CDR3: TGTGCCAGCAGTACACAGGGGGCAATTTCCCATGGCTACACCTTC.

J is TRBJ1-5 and V is TRBV10-3; D unresolved. The CDR3 totals 18 residues. Deletions cut 0 bases from V and 0 bases from J, with 15 bases between. Germline lookup yields CDR1 ENHRY and CDR2 SYGVKD. CDR3 nucleotides: TGTGCCATCAGTGAGTCGCCACTATCCGGGGATAGCAATCAGCCCCAGCATTTT. As protein: CAISESPLSGDSNQPQHF.

This clone appeared a single time. The gene calls are TRBV6-5 and TRBJ1-1; 8 bases line up with TRBD1. From germline, CDR1 is MNHEY and CDR2 SVGAGI. J was trimmed by 4 bases and V by 4 bases; bases with no gene match: 8. The CDR3 extends over 15 amino acids. The CDR3 nucleotides are TGTGCCAGCAGTTCCCCGGACAGGGACGGCACTGAAGCTTTCTTT. Protein sequence: CASSSPDRDGTEAFF.

This clone was picked up one time. The chain carries TRBV2 and TRBJ2-1, with 8 bases identical to TRBD1. The CDR3 length is 13 residues. Germline CDR1 reads SNHLY; CDR2 reads FYNNEI. With V trimmed by 6 bases and J by 5 bases, 3 bases remained unmatched. The CDR3 region has the DNA TGTGCCAGCAGCAAGGACAGGGACAATGAGCAGTTCTTC. Amino acid sequence: CASSKDRDNEQFF.

The V call is TRBV11-3, the J call TRBJ1-1, with TRBD1 matching over 7 bases. Germline CDR1 reads SGHNT; CDR2 reads YENEEA. This CDR3 contains 15 residues. J was trimmed by 5 bases and V by 5 bases; bases with no gene match: 11. CDR3 nucleotide sequence: TGTGCCAGCAGCCCCCAAGGACAGGAGAAAACTGAAGCTTTCTTT. This sequence encodes CASSPQGQEKTEAFF.

The genes are TRBV3-1 (or the pseudogene TRBV3-2) and TRBJ1-2; 7 bases map to TRBD1. CDR3 length: 13 residues. The V segment lost 7 bases and the J segment 4 bases; nucleotides outside the gene matches: 6. CDR1 is LGHDT and CDR2 is YNNKEL in the germline V gene (reference sequence). Here the CDR3 DNA reads TGTGCCAGCAAAGACAGGGTAGGCTATGGCTACACCTTC. This codes for CASKDRVGYGYTF.

The chain is built from TRBV23-1 and TRBJ2-2; D might be TRBD1 (5 bases). TRBV23-1 is an open reading frame whose function is uncertain. The CDR3 contains 17 residues. With 4 bases removed from V and 7 bases from J, the gap between germline ends came to 22 bases. DNA of the CDR3: TGCGCCAGCAGTCCCCCCGACAACAATAGGGGTTTCGGGGAGCTGTTTTTT. Protein sequence: CASSPPDNNRGFGELFF.

This clone was detected a few times. The chain joins TRBV9 to TRBJ2-7; 7 bases are shared with TRBD1. The CDR3 extends over 14 amino acids. V gave up 3 bases and J gave up 1 base; unmatched junction bases: 4. Germline-derived CDR1 and CDR2 are SGDLS and YYNGEE. CDR3 nucleotide sequence: TGTGCCAGCAGCGCCGACAGGGCTTCCTACGAGCAGTACTTC. It specifies CASSADRASYEQYF.

This clone appeared once. The rearrangement uses TRBV19 and TRBJ2-6; no firm D call. Looked up from germline, CDR1 is LNHDA and CDR2 is SQIVND (reference sequence). Between the trimmed V and J ends, which lost 8 bases and 0 bases, there was a span of 8 bases. The CDR3 extends over 14 amino acids. The CDR3 is CASCTLSGANVLTF. CDR3 in DNA: TGTGCCAGTTGTACTCTCTCTGGGGCCAACGTCCTGACTTTC. Filled out from reference TRBV19 and TRBJ2-6, the complete variable domain reads DGGITQSPKYLFRKEGQNVTLSCEQNLNHDAMYWYRQDPGQGLRLIYYSQIVNDFQKGDIAEGYSVSREKKESFPLTVTSAQKNPTAFYLCASCTLSGANVLTFGAGSRLTVL.